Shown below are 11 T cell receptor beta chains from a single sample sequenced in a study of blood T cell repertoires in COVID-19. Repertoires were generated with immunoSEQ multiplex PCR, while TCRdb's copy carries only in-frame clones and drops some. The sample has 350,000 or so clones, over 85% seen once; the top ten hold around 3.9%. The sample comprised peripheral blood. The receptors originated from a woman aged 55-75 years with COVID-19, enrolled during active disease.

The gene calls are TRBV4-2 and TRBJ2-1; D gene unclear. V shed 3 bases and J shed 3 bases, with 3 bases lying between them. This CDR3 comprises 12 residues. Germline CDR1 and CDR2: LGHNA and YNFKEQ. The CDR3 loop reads CASSQSYNEQFF. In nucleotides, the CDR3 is TGTGCCAGCAGCCAGAGCTACAATGAGCAGTTCTTC.

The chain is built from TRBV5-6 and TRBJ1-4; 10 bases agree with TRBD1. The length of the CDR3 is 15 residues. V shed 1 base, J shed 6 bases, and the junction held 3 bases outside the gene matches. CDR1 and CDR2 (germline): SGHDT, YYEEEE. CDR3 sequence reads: CASSLRDRGYEKLFF. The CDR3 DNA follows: TGTGCCAGCAGCTTGAGGGACAGGGGTTATGAAAAACTGTTTTTT.

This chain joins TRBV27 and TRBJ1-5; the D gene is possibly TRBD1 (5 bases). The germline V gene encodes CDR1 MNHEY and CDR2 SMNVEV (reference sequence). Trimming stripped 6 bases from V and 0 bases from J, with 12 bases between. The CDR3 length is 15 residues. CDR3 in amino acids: CASRGEVNSNQPQHF. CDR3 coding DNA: TGTGCCAGCAGGGGGGAGGTTAATAGCAATCAGCCCCAGCATTTT.

This CDR3 reads CASSPQAGDQPQHF. CDR3 coding DNA: TGTGCCAGCTCACCACAAGCAGGGGATCAGCCCCAGCATTTT. This chain joins TRBV18 and TRBJ1-5; weak D call: TRBD1 (6 bases). Germline V gene sequence: CDR1 KGHSH, CDR2 LQKENI. This CDR3 has 14 amino acids. V dropped 1 base and J dropped 5 bases, with 9 bases sitting between them.

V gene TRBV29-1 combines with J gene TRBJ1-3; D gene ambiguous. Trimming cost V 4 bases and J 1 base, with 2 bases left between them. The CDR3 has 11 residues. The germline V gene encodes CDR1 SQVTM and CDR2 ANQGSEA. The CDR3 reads CSVASGNTIYF. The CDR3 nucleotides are TGCAGCGTTGCTTCTGGAAACACCATATATTTT.

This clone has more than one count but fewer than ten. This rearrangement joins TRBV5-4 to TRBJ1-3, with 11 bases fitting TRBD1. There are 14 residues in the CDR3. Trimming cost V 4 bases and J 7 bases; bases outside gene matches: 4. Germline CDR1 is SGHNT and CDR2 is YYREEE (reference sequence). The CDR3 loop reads CASSGGQGGNTIYF. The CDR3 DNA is TGTGCCAGCAGCGGGGGACAGGGGGGGAACACCATATATTTT.

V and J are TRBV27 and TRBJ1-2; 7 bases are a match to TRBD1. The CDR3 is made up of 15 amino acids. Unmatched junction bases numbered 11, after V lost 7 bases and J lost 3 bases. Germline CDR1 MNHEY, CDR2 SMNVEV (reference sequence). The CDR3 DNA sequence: TGTGCCAGCACCCCTGACAGGGCGGGTGACTATGGCTACACCTTC. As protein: CASTPDRAGDYGYTF.

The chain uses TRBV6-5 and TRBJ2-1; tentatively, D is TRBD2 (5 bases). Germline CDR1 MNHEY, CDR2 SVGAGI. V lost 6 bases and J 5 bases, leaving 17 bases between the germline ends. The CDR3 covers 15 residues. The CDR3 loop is CASSYLAPRNNEQFF. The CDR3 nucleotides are TGTGCCAGCAGCTATCTAGCTCCGCGGAACAATGAGCAGTTCTTC.

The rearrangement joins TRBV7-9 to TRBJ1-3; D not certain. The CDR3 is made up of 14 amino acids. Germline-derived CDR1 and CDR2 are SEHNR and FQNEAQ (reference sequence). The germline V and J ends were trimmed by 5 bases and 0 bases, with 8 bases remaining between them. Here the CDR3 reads CASSVASSGNTIYF. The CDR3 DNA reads TGTGCCAGCAGCGTGGCCAGCTCTGGAAACACCATATATTTT.

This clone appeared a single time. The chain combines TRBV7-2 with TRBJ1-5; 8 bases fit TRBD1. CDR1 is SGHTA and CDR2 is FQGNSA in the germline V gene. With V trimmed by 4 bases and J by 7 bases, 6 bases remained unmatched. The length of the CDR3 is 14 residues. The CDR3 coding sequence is TGTGCCAGCAGCTACGGACAGGGCCAACAGCCCCAGCATTTT. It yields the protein CASSYGQGQQPQHF. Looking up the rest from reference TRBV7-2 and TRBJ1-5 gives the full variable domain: GAGVSQSPSNKVTEKGKDVELRCDPISGHTALYWYRQSLGQGLEFLIYFQGNSAPDKSGLPSDRFSAERTGGSVSTLTIQRTQQEDSAVYLCASSYGQGQQPQHFGDGTRLSIL.

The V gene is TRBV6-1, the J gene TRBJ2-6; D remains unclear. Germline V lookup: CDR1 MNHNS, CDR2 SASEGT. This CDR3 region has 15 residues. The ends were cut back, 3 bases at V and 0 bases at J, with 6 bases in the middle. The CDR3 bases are TGTGCCAGCAGTGATGACACCTCTGGGGCCAACGTCCTGACTTTC. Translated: CASSDDTSGANVLTF.